The next 26 T cell receptor beta chains were all read from a single sample in a study of T cells in Graves' hyperthyroidism and ophthalmopathy. Amplification yielded TCR beta CDR3 regions, with RNA transcripts as the source. A set of HTBI primers served as the primers for a first-round RT-PCR of the TCR CDR3. TCRdb recomputed calls from the multiplex PCR reads with MiXCR, one row per CDR3 protein. This sample yields approximately 320,000 distinct CDR3 sequences, of which around 16% are seen a single time; approximately 35% belongs to the top ten. Sequences were obtained from blood. The receptor set was obtained from a man younger than 45 with Graves' hyperthyroidism.

The chain is built from TRBV2 and TRBJ2-4; 10 positions match TRBD1. The CDR3 consists of 15 residues. In germline, CDR1 is SNHLY, CDR2 FYNNEI. V lost 3 bases to trimming and J lost 6 bases; unmatched junction nucleotides: 5. The CDR3 loop is CASSDFGTGVNIQYF. The CDR3 DNA is TGTGCCAGCAGTGATTTTGGGACAGGGGTAAACATTCAGTACTTC.

CDR3 nucleotides: TGTGCCAGCAGAACTAGACAGGGGGCGTATGGCTACACCTTC. Its translation is CASRTRQGAYGYTF. V is TRBV27 and J is TRBJ1-2; TRBD1 aligns across 10 bases. Germline V CDR1 and CDR2: MNHEY, SMNVEV (reference sequence). This CDR3 contains 14 residues. The trim removed 6 bases at V and 5 bases at J, leaving 6 bases unmatched.

V gene TRBV7-6 combines with J gene TRBJ1-2; a weak D match, TRBD1 (5 bases). V dropped 0 bases and J dropped 6 bases, with 14 bases sitting between them. The CDR3 has 15 amino acids. Looked up from germline, CDR1 is SGHVS and CDR2 is FNYEAQ. In nucleotides, the CDR3 is TGTGCCAGCAGCTTAGCCGGGAGGGCGGGGGATGGCTACACCTTC. This codes for CASSLAGRAGDGYTF.

The sample holds a few counts of this clonotype. The chain is built from TRBV6-5 and TRBJ1-5, with 8 bases identical to TRBD1. The CDR3 consists of 17 residues. CDR1 is MNHEY, CDR2 SVGAGI, per germline. J lost 0 bases, V lost 0 bases, and 4 bases had no gene match. The CDR3 DNA follows: TGTGCCAGCAGTTACTCCATGGACAGGGCTAGCAATCAGCCCCAGCATTTT. Residues: CASSYSMDRASNQPQHF.

This clonotype has ten or more counts. The chain links TRBV6-1 to TRBJ2-1; D is undetermined. Germline-derived CDR1 and CDR2 are MNHNS and SASEGT. The CDR3 spans 14 residues. The V gene lost 6 bases and the J gene lost 2 bases, with 11 bases spanning the gap. The CDR3 here is CASSAPGTYNEQFF. The DNA of the CDR3 is TGTGCCAGCAGCGCCCCAGGAACCTACAATGAGCAGTTCTTC.

The sample holds many counts of this clonotype. The V and J genes are TRBV12-3 or TRBV12-4 and TRBJ2-1; 9 bases are shared with TRBD1. V dropped 10 bases and J dropped 7; count of bases not matched to a gene: 17. The CDR3 spans 16 residues. The CDR3 sequence is CATKTRDRDLKNEQFF. CDR3 coding DNA: TGTGCCACCAAGACCCGGGACAGGGACTTGAAGAATGAGCAGTTCTTC.

In this sample, this clonotype turned up many times. The genes are TRBV2 and TRBJ2-1, with 10 bases that match TRBD2. Losses at the gene ends were 8 bases for V and 9 bases for J; bases not matched to a gene: 16. Germline V gene data show CDR1 as SNHLY and CDR2 as FYNNEI. CDR3 length: 16 residues. The CDR3 sequence is CASGETYSGRSSEQFF. Written as DNA, the CDR3 is TGTGCCAGCGGAGAGACTTATAGCGGGAGGTCCTCTGAGCAGTTCTTC.

This clonotype showed up many times. This chain's CDR3 is CASSPNGWASYNEQFF. CDR3 sequence (DNA): TGTGCCAGCTCACCGAACGGCTGGGCCAGCTACAATGAGCAGTTCTTC. The gene calls are TRBV18 and TRBJ2-1; no clear D. V was shortened by 3 bases and J by 3 bases, with 15 bases between the two germline ends. The CDR3 spans 16 residues. Germline V gene lookup returns CDR1 KGHSH and CDR2 LQKENI.

At least ten counts were recorded for this clonotype. The J gene is TRBJ2-5, the V gene TRBV3-1, with D possibly matching TRBD2 (5 bases). Germline CDR1 LGHDT, CDR2 YNNKEL (reference sequence). The CDR3 sequence is 14 residues long. V was trimmed by 1 base and J by 9 bases, leaving 15 bases between them. The CDR3 coding sequence is TGTGCCAGCAGCCAAGGGAGGACCGCCGGGGCCCAGTACTTC. This sequence encodes CASSQGRTAGAQYF.

This clonotype appeared a few times. This chain uses TRBV9 with TRBJ2-1, with D maybe TRBD2 (6 bases). This CDR3 region has 15 residues. V lost 0 bases, J lost 4 bases, and 11 bases lay in between. Germline V lookup: CDR1 SGDLS, CDR2 YYNGEE. The CDR3, as DNA: TGTGCCAGCAGCGTAGGGGGGGACCCATACAATGAGCAGTTCTTC. It is translated as CASSVGGDPYNEQFF.

This clonotype was counted many times. The genes are TRBV6-1 and TRBJ1-6; D remains ambiguous. This CDR3 spans 14 amino acids. The germline V and J ends were trimmed by 7 bases and 11 bases, with 18 bases remaining between them. The V gene's germline CDR1 is MNHNS and CDR2 SASEGT. The CDR3, as DNA: TGTGCCAGCACCCCGGGTCCAGCCGAGCCACCCCTCCACTTT. Translating it yields CASTPGPAEPPLHF.

The chain couples TRBV12-3 or TRBV12-4 to TRBJ2-7; TRBD1 agrees at 8 bases. The CDR3 length is 14 residues. V shed 6 bases, J shed 4 bases, and the junction held 8 bases outside the gene matches. In DNA form, the CDR3 reads TGTGCCAGCAGACCGGGACAGGTAATATACGAGCAGTACTTC. Its protein product is CASRPGQVIYEQYF.

To note about this clonotype: A much larger clone differs from this one at a single base, so this may be a read error. The V and J genes are TRBV12-3 or TRBV12-4 and TRBJ2-5, with D possibly matching TRBD2 (5 bases). The J call may be incorrect, as the DNA end agrees better with TRBJ2-1. The CDR3 has 14 residues. The CDR3 is CASSQNGIQETQFF. CDR3 nucleotide sequence: TGTGCCAGCAGCCAGAACGGGATACAAGAGACCCAGTTCTTC.

This clonotype has a count of ten or more. The rearrangement links TRBV28 to TRBJ1-4; D uncertain. V was trimmed by 3 bases and J by 4 bases, leaving 9 bases between them. CDR1 and CDR2 (germline): MDHEN, SYDVKM. The CDR3 has 14 amino acids. CDR3: CASSLGSLNEKLFF. In DNA form, the CDR3 reads TGTGCCAGCAGTTTGGGGTCTCTTAATGAAAAACTGTTTTTT.

This clonotype was found many times. The rearrangement uses TRBV30 and TRBJ1-1, with TRBD1 as a possible D gene (5 bases). V lost 1 base and J 9 bases, leaving 9 bases between the germline ends. This CDR3 has 11 residues. The germline CDR1 and CDR2 sequences are GTSNPN and SVGIG (reference sequence). The CDR3 DNA reads as TGTGCCTGGAGTGGGGACCGACAAGCTTTCTTT. Protein: CAWSGDRQAFF.

This chain uses TRBV7-9 with TRBJ2-5, with D unclear. Germline lookup yields CDR1 SEHNR and CDR2 FQNEAQ (reference sequence). This CDR3 spans 15 amino acids. Between the trimmed V and J ends, which lost 2 bases and 2 bases, there was a span of 12 bases. The CDR3 DNA reads as TGTGCCAGCAGCTTATCAGCTAGTATACAAGAGACCCAGTACTTC. This translates into CASSLSASIQETQYF.

At least ten counts were recorded for this clonotype. The chain has TRBV20-1 and TRBJ2-7; tentative D call: TRBD2 (6 bases). This CDR3 region has 12 residues. The V end lost 6 bases, the J end lost 2 bases, and 11 bases lay between the germline ends. CDR1 is DFQATT, CDR2 SNEGSKA, per germline (reference sequence). The DNA of the CDR3 is TGCAGTGCCTCGGGACTCCCCTACGAGCAGTACTTC. Encoded protein: CSASGLPYEQYF.

This clonotype has only a few counts. This chain connects TRBV29-1 to TRBJ2-3, with D possibly being TRBD2 (5 bases). Germline V gene data show CDR1 as SQVTM and CDR2 as ANQGSEA. The V gene lost 7 bases and the J gene lost 2 bases, with 16 bases spanning the gap. The CDR3 has 14 residues. The CDR3: CSGWNSGFTDTQYF. As DNA, the CDR3 is TGCAGCGGTTGGAACAGCGGCTTCACAGATACGCAGTATTTT.

This clonotype was seen at least ten times. The chain joins TRBV6-1 to TRBJ1-1; D is unclear. V was clipped by 5 bases and J by 2 bases, with 12 bases between them. CDR3 length equals 14 residues. Germline values: CDR1 MNHNS, CDR2 SASEGT. CDR3 sequence (DNA): TGTGCCAGCAGTTTGACCCGAGCTAACACTGAAGCTTTCTTT. Amino acid sequence: CASSLTRANTEAFF.

For this clonotype: A single base separates this from a much larger clone, so it may be a read error. This sequence joins TRBV18 and TRBJ2-2, with D maybe TRBD2 (5 bases). The CDR3 spans 15 residues. Germline lookup yields CDR1 KGHSH and CDR2 LQKENI. This chain's CDR3 is CASSLSRSDTGELVF. For the CDR3, the DNA is TGTGCCAGCTCACTAAGCAGGAGCGACACCGGGGAGCTGGTTTTT.

This clonotype was recorded a few times. The V call is TRBV27, the J call TRBJ2-3; no definite D call. The ends were cut back, 6 bases at V and 3 bases at J, with 19 bases in the middle. CDR3 length equals 16 residues. CDR1 is MNHEY, CDR2 SMNVEV, per germline (reference sequence). The chain's CDR3 is CASSRAVPPFTDTQYF. CDR3 in DNA: TGTGCCAGCAGCCGTGCCGTGCCCCCGTTTACAGATACGCAGTATTTT.

The sample holds many counts of this clonotype. This chain links TRBV5-1 with TRBJ2-2; the match to TRBD2 covers 9 bases. CDR3 size: 16 residues. From germline, CDR1 is SGHRS and CDR2 YFSETQ. The junction had 9 bases not matched to a gene; V was cut back by 4 bases and J by 5 bases. The CDR3 nucleotides are TGCGCCAGCAGCCTGCGTAGCGGGAGCGGGACCGGGGAGCTGTTTTTT. It yields the protein CASSLRSGSGTGELFF.

J is TRBJ2-5 and V is TRBV5-1; 12 positions match TRBD2. V lost 4 bases, J lost 3 bases, and 4 bases stayed unmatched. Germline V lookup: CDR1 SGHRS, CDR2 YFSETQ. The CDR3 runs 15 residues. CDR3 DNA: TGCGCCAGCAGCCCGACTAGCGGGAGTAAAGAGACCCAGTACTTC. Protein sequence: CASSPTSGSKETQYF. Using reference TRBV5-1 and TRBJ2-5 for the parts outside the CDR3, the full variable domain is KAGVTQTPRYLIKTRGQQVTLSCSPISGHRSVSWYQQTPGQGLQFLFEYFSETQRNKGNFPGRFSGRQFSNSRSEMNVSTLELGDSALYLCASSPTSGSKETQYFGPGTRLLVL.

In this sample, this clonotype turned up a few times. V and J are TRBV14 and TRBJ2-3; tentative D call: TRBD1 (5 bases). The CDR3 consists of 14 residues. Germline lookup yields CDR1 SGHDN and CDR2 FVKESK. V dropped 1 base and J dropped 7 bases, with 12 bases sitting between them. The CDR3 sequence is CASSQVERGNTQYF. CDR3 bases: TGTGCCAGCAGCCAAGTTGAAAGGGGAAATACGCAGTATTTT.

About this clonotype: This may stem from a read error, because a much larger clone lies one nucleotide away. The chain is built from TRBV7-9 and TRBJ2-1; 10 bases line up with TRBD1. The germline CDR1 and CDR2 sequences are SEHNR and FQNEAQ (reference sequence). Unmatched junction bases numbered 6, after V lost 4 bases and J lost 9 bases. CDR3 size: 14 residues. CDR3: CASSWDRGGGEQFF. CDR3 in DNA: TGTGCCAGCAGCTGGGACAGGGGCGGTGGTGAGCAGTTCTTC. The variable domain in full, with the rest retrieved from reference TRBV7-9 and TRBJ2-1, is DTGVSQNPRHKITKRGQNVTFRCDPISEHNRLYWYRQTLGQGPEFLTYFQNEAQLEKSRLLSDRFSAERPKGSFSTLEIQRTEQGDSAMYLCASSWDRGGGEQFFGPGTRLTVL.

Many counts were recorded for this clonotype. The chain uses TRBV12-5 and TRBJ2-7; unclear D gene. CDR3 size: 12 residues. V gave up 8 bases and J gave up 4 bases, with 12 bases separating them. The germline V gene encodes CDR1 LGHNT and CDR2 FRNRAP. The DNA of the CDR3 is TGTGCTAGTAGGAGTCCGAGTTACGAGCAGTACTTC. It yields the protein CASRSPSYEQYF. Supplemented by reference TRBV12-5 and TRBJ2-7, the full variable domain reads DARVTQTPRHKVTEMGQEVTMRCQPILGHNTVFWYRQTMMQGLELLAYFRNRAPLDDSGMPKDRFSAEMPDATLATLKIQPSEPRDSAVYFCASRSPSYEQYFGPGTRLTVT.